This T cell receptor beta chain emerged from a study of response to subunit inactivated influenza vaccine. Study outcomes and limitations: T cells newly recruited by each seasonal influenza vaccination are few, the authors suggested.

This clonotype was detected only a few times. Its target is unknown. TCRdb reprocessed the RT-PCR reads with MiXCR, giving one entry per CDR3 protein. This sample has a few hundred thousand distinct CDR3 sequences; around 13% occur once, and the top ten carry approximately 10%. CDR3 length equals 13 residues. V was trimmed by 4 bases and J by 8 bases, leaving 12 bases between them. Germline-derived CDR1 and CDR2 are KGHSH and LQKENI. Sequencing used PBMCs from blood, obtained approximately 12 days after vaccination. The chain recombines TRBV18 with TRBJ2-1; tentative D call: TRBD1 (5 bases). This receptor was identified in a man in his fifties or sixties who received an inactivated influenza vaccine. The CDR3 DNA sequence: TGTGCCAGCTCACTCCCGGCAGGGCATGAGCAGTTCTTC. It yields the protein CASSLPAGHEQFF.